This T cell receptor beta chain emerged from a study of blood T cell repertoires in COVID-19. Turning to the study itself: The United States, Italy and Spain were the sources of the acute and convalescent COVID-19 samples. The cDNA or gDNA used as material had been derived from T cells, B-cell-depleted T cells, or PBMCs.

This clone was counted once. Using immunoSEQ multiplex PCR, the repertoire was profiled, and TCRdb retains in-frame clones only, with some absent. The sample includes approximately 250,000 clones, approximately 86% of them seen just once. Seattle participants joined during active infection and were tracked over time. The sample was peripheral blood. The sequence was obtained from a woman in her sixties or seventies with COVID-19, enrolled during active disease.

CDR3 sequence reads: CASSYSSRAGAYEQYF. The DNA for the CDR3 is TGTGCCAGCAGTTACTCAAGTAGAGCCGGGGCCTACGAGCAGTACTTC. The V call is TRBV6-6, the J call TRBJ2-7; tentative D call: TRBD2 (5 bases). The germline V gene has CDR1 MNHNY and CDR2 SVGAGI (reference sequence). V was pared by 0 bases and J by 2 bases, with 14 bases between. The CDR3 length is 16 residues.